These 19 T cell receptor beta chains were all obtained from the same sample, sequenced in a study of T cells after yellow fever vaccination. TCRdb re-called the 5' RACE reads with MiXCR, one entry per CDR3 protein. The sample records under 600,000 distinct CDR3 sequences, less than 15% being singletons. The starting material was PBMCs, obtained on the day of the yellow fever booster vaccination. These receptors all come from a man aged 25 to 40 who received the YFV17D yellow fever vaccine.

The V call is TRBV5-1, the J call TRBJ2-2, with 8 bases fitting TRBD2. Looked up from germline, CDR1 is SGHRS and CDR2 is YFSETQ. This CDR3 contains 15 residues. The V and J ends lost 6 bases and 5 bases, in that order; junction bases with no gene match: 9. The CDR3 bases are TGCGCCAGCAACAATCCTAGCGGGCTGACCGGGGAGCTGTTTTTT. Translation: CASNNPSGLTGELFF.

This clonotype was counted between two and nine times. V usage is TRBV20-1 and J usage is TRBJ2-2, with 9 positions matching TRBD1. V lost 6 bases to trimming and J lost 6 bases; unmatched junction nucleotides: 11. The germline V gene has CDR1 DFQATT and CDR2 SNEGSKA (reference sequence). The CDR3 spans 15 residues. The CDR3 bases are TGCAGTGCAAAGAAACCCGGGACAGGGCCCGGGGAGCTGTTTTTT. Protein: CSAKKPGTGPGELFF.

This clonotype was seen a few times. The chain has TRBV7-2 and TRBJ2-3; D unresolved. CDR3 size: 15 residues. The germline CDR1 and CDR2 sequences are SGHTA and FQGNSA. Trimming took 1 base from V and 4 from J, leaving 12 bases between them. Written as DNA, the CDR3 is TGTGCCAGCAGCTTAGTTAGCACCTGGGCAGATACGCAGTATTTT. This codes for CASSLVSTWADTQYF.

The chain joins TRBV5-1 to TRBJ2-2, with 7 positions matching TRBD1. Germline V CDR1 and CDR2: SGHRS, YFSETQ. The CDR3 length is 15 residues. Unmatched junction bases numbered 13, after V lost 4 bases and J lost 10 bases. The CDR3 DNA sequence: TGCGCCAGCAGCGTTCCGGGACAGTTTCACCCGGAGCTGTTTTTT. This codes for CASSVPGQFHPELFF.

This clonotype was counted a few times. V is TRBV28 and J is TRBJ2-1; 8 nucleotides line up with TRBD2. The V and J ends lost 3 bases and 2 bases, in that order; junction bases with no gene match: 6. In germline, CDR1 is MDHEN, CDR2 SYDVKM. This CDR3 spans 16 amino acids. The CDR3 spells CASSFTVAGTYNEQFF. DNA for the CDR3: TGTGCCAGCAGTTTTACTGTAGCGGGAACCTACAATGAGCAGTTCTTC.

This sequence joins TRBV19 and TRBJ1-1; D is ambiguous. Trimming pared 2 bases from V and 5 bases from J, leaving 9 bases between. Germline values: CDR1 LNHDA, CDR2 SQIVND (reference sequence). This CDR3 has 13 amino acids. The CDR3 sequence: CASSIYRGTEAFF. The CDR3, as DNA: TGTGCCAGTAGTATATATAGAGGGACTGAAGCTTTCTTT.

The sample holds a few counts of this clonotype. This rearrangement joins TRBV12-3 or TRBV12-4 to TRBJ1-2; no reliable D call. The V end was cut by 3 bases, the J end by 4 bases, with 9 bases between. The CDR3 is 13 amino acids. The CDR3 sequence: CASSLNGGYGYTF. CDR3 bases: TGTGCCAGCAGTTTGAATGGCGGCTATGGCTACACCTTC.

The chain couples TRBV6-4 to TRBJ1-4, with 12 bases matching TRBD1. In germline, CDR1 is MRHNA, CDR2 SNTAGT. The CDR3 consists of 18 residues. CDR3 region: CTCSPGDRGRATNEKLFF. The CDR3 bases are TGTACCTGCAGTCCGGGGGACAGGGGGCGAGCGACTAATGAAAAACTGTTTTTT.

V gene TRBV7-9 combines with J gene TRBJ1-1; D is unclear. The CDR3 loop spans 13 amino acids. CDR1 is SEHNR and CDR2 is FQNEAQ in the germline V gene (reference sequence). V lost 6 bases, J lost 3 bases, and 11 bases lay in between. The CDR3, as DNA: TGTGCCAGCAGTCACAGCGTTTACACTGAAGCTTTCTTT. It specifies CASSHSVYTEAFF.

This clonotype has a count of ten or more. The V and J genes are TRBV29-1 and TRBJ2-7; TRBD1 agrees at 9 bases. This CDR3 has 12 residues. Germline assignment: CDR1 SQVTM and CDR2 ANQGSEA. V gave up 4 bases and J gave up 3 bases; unmatched junction bases: 1. DNA of the CDR3: TGCAGCGTTGGGGGACAGGGCTACGAGCAGTACTTC. As protein: CSVGGQGYEQYF.

The rearrangement uses TRBV15 and TRBJ1-1; tentatively, D is TRBD1 (6 bases). Germline V gene lookup returns CDR1 LNHNV and CDR2 YYDKDF (reference sequence). This CDR3 has 14 amino acids. The V end lost 5 bases, the J end lost 5 bases, and 15 bases lay between the germline ends. This CDR3 is CATSFASQGTEAFF. DNA of the CDR3: TGTGCCACCAGCTTCGCGAGTCAGGGGACTGAAGCTTTCTTT.

The chain employs TRBV12-3 or TRBV12-4 and TRBJ2-1; D is undetermined. V lost 5 bases, J lost 3 bases, and 17 bases lay in between. CDR3 length equals 16 residues. The CDR3 reads CASSPRGSTLYNEQFF. The CDR3 region has the DNA TGTGCCAGCAGTCCCCGTGGTAGTACGCTCTACAATGAGCAGTTCTTC.

The chain carries TRBV5-4 and TRBJ2-1; TRBD2 aligns across 9 bases. The CDR3 length is 19 residues. Germline CDR1 SGHNT, CDR2 YYREEE (reference sequence). Germline trimming cut 5 bases from V and 0 bases from J; bases unmatched to any gene: 15. Written as DNA, the CDR3 is TGTGCCAGCAGTTCTGGACTAGCGACATTCTTCAGCTCCTACAATGAGCAGTTCTTC. This gives the protein CASSSGLATFFSSYNEQFF.

The V call is TRBV14, the J call TRBJ1-2; possible D gene TRBD1, 6 bases. The CDR3 is 15 residues long. Germline V gene data show CDR1 as SGHDN and CDR2 as FVKESK. Trimming left V 0 bases short and J 3 bases short, with 11 bases between. The CDR3 DNA is TGTGCCAGCAGCCAAGATCCCAGGGGCGACTATGGCTACACCTTC. This translates into CASSQDPRGDYGYTF.

In this sample, this clonotype turned up a few times. V and J are TRBV20-1 and TRBJ2-3; TRBD2 aligns across 7 bases. The ends lost 4 bases at V and 4 bases at J; junction bases unmatched: 11. This CDR3 has 15 amino acids. Germline values: CDR1 DFQATT, CDR2 SNEGSKA (reference sequence). The CDR3: CSAKSWRESADTQYF. DNA of the CDR3: TGCAGTGCTAAGAGTTGGCGGGAGAGTGCAGATACGCAGTATTTT.

The chain has TRBV4-2 and TRBJ2-1, with 8 nucleotides matching TRBD2. Germline V gene lookup returns CDR1 LGHNA and CDR2 YNFKEQ. CDR3 length equals 15 residues. V trimming: 2 bases; J trimming: 4 bases; junction bases outside the gene matches: 4. In DNA form, the CDR3 reads TGTGCCAGCAGCCAACAAACGGGAGGGTACAATGAGCAGTTCTTC. This translates into CASSQQTGGYNEQFF.

The chain is built from TRBV7-2 and TRBJ2-5; 12 nucleotides match TRBD1. After removal of 5 bases from V and 5 bases from J, the junction contained 6 bases not matched to a gene. The CDR3 has 15 amino acids. In germline, CDR1 is SGHTA, CDR2 FQGNSA. CDR3 loop: CASSRDRGRKETQYF. DNA for the CDR3: TGTGCCAGCAGCCGGGACAGGGGGCGGAAGGAGACCCAGTACTTC.

This chain connects TRBV20-1 to TRBJ2-5, with D maybe TRBD2 (5 bases). The length of the CDR3 is 12 residues. V shed 4 bases and J shed 2 bases, with 8 bases lying between them. Germline CDR1 is DFQATT and CDR2 is SNEGSKA (reference sequence). CDR3 region: CSATSGQETQYF. In DNA form, the CDR3 reads TGCAGTGCTACCAGCGGTCAAGAGACCCAGTACTTC.

The rearrangement joins TRBV20-1 to TRBJ2-2, with 8 bases that match TRBD2. Germline V gene lookup returns CDR1 DFQATT and CDR2 SNEGSKA (reference sequence). The CDR3 runs 16 residues. The CDR3 region is CSARDPSGYRSGELFF. CDR3 coding DNA: TGCAGCGCTCGGGACCCTAGCGGGTATCGGTCCGGGGAGCTGTTTTTT.